Given below is one T cell receptor beta chain in context. Its specificity is not known. Because the CDR3 is missing its conserved closing phenylalanine or tryptophan, this is likely a read error. This record comes from a study of T cells in Graves' hyperthyroidism and ophthalmopathy. TCR beta CDR3 regions were amplified from RNA transcripts. RT-PCR in the first round (using the HTBI primer set) targeted the TCR CDR3. TCRdb ran MiXCR on the multiplex PCR reads and lists one entry per CDR3 protein. The table includes 550,000 to 650,000 distinct CDR3 sequences, around 15% detected once. The germline CDR1 and CDR2 sequences are SGHRS and YFSETQ. The CDR3 is made up of 14 amino acids. Trimming took 5 bases from V and 2 from J, leaving 11 bases between them. General study findings and limits: Most thyroid clonotypes expanded above 0.001 appeared in blood too.

The genes are TRBV5-1 and TRBJ2-1, with D perhaps matching TRBD2 (7 bases). This sequence originates from a woman aged 35 to 49 with Graves' hyperthyroidism. Source material: blood. The CDR3 loop reads CASRGGGPYNEQFV. CDR3 nucleotides: TGCGCCAGCAGGGGGGGGGGCCCCTACAATGAGCAGTTCGTC.